A selection of T cell receptor beta chains follows, all from one sample in a study of T-cell memory formation after mild COVID-19. TCRdb itself ran the 5' RACE reads through MiXCR, one entry per CDR3 protein. The sample holds about 350,000 distinct CDR3 sequences, roughly an eighth seen once. Sample: PBMCs or a T cell subset sorted from them (not recorded which). The receptors shown here come from a man younger than 30 who had mild COVID-19 (a few samples of this study predate the infection). Cell type and time point are not known. The CDR3 runs from the conserved cysteine through the conserved F or W.

cdr3_length j_call v_call cdr3_aa
15 TRBJ2-5 TRBV7-9 CASSLPGNLKETQYF
14 TRBJ2-5 TRBV20-1 CSARDPLQGETQYF
14 TRBJ1-1 TRBV6-5 CASSYSWTATEAFF
15 TRBJ2-1 TRBV7-9 CASSPRVADYNEQFF
13 TRBJ2-1 TRBV4-3 CASSQVSGEEQFF
12 TRBJ2-1 TRBV7-3 CASSLIGNEQFF
13 TRBJ2-5 TRBV12-3/TRBV12-4 CASSWTGGETQYF
12 TRBJ1-5 TRBV27 CASGLFDQPQHF
13 TRBJ2-7 TRBV20-1 CSASGTAYYEQYF
15 TRBJ2-5 TRBV3-1 CASSPIQGEGETQYF
13 TRBJ1-2 TRBV4-3 CASSQERAGSYTF
18 TRBJ2-2 TRBV12-3/TRBV12-4 CASSLDNRGPMDTGELFF
14 TRBJ2-2 TRBV7-8 CASTRQGAVGELFF
15 TRBJ2-7 TRBV3-1 CASSQAGRNSYEQYF
14 TRBJ1-3 TRBV11-2 CASSTGPNGNTIYF
15 TRBJ1-4 TRBV9 CASSPLGATNEKLFF
14 TRBJ2-7 TRBV4-1 CASSQKTSGYEQYF
16 TRBJ1-5 TRBV7-2 CASKLSPGTGPVAQHF
14 TRBJ2-3 TRBV7-6 CASSSGLRSDTQYF
14 TRBJ2-7 TRBV12-5 CASGLARRGVEQYF
14 TRBJ1-1 TRBV19 CASSIRSFGTEAFF
14 TRBJ2-1 TRBV20-1 CSAKRGSVYNEQFF
16 TRBJ2-5 TRBV7-8 CASSSRRDFLPETQYF
13 TRBJ1-1 TRBV6-2/TRBV6-3 CASSAQGFTEAFF
13 TRBJ2-3 TRBV11-2 CASSADMGDTQYF
15 TRBJ2-7 TRBV6-6 CASSDPGTGGYEQYF
14 TRBJ2-7 TRBV10-2 CASSDQTGQDEQYF
13 TRBJ2-2 TRBV7-8 CASTHRGPEELFF
17 TRBJ2-7 TRBV3-1 CASSPYGTGTHDYEQYF
16 TRBJ2-2 TRBV5-1 CASSLSGGRHTGELFF
16 TRBJ2-7 TRBV5-1 CASSLGVGTVSYEQYF
12 TRBJ1-1 TRBV2 CASKVRFAEAFF
12 TRBJ2-2 TRBV6-5 CASRLGGGELFF
15 TRBJ1-6 TRBV5-1 CASSSQGGDNSPLHF
12 TRBJ2-2 TRBV7-2 CASSLEWAELFF
15 TRBJ1-5 TRBV5-6 CASTTHGTEPWGQHF
14 TRBJ2-5 TRBV7-2 CASSQISGQETQYF
15 TRBJ2-3 TRBV24-1 CATGGLAGVIDTQYF
18 TRBJ2-3 TRBV29-1 CSVETWDRGLLAQDTQYF
15 TRBJ2-3 TRBV10-3 CAISEVLAGEDTQYF
14 TRBJ1-3 TRBV5-1 CASSDEGAGNTIYF
15 TRBJ2-3 TRBV6-5 CASSYSSYRADTQYF
14 TRBJ1-1 TRBV7-2 CASSPGTGRAEAFF
13 TRBJ2-1 TRBV12-3/TRBV12-4 CASGQGVYNEQFF
13 TRBJ2-3 TRBV24-1 CATSDLEGDTQYF